The 24 T cell receptor beta chains in this list originate from one sample, sequenced in a study of T cell responses to AZD1222 COVID-19 vaccine. The method was immunoSEQ multiplex PCR; TCRdb's version includes in-frame clones alone and lacks a portion of them. The repertoire includes 100,000 or so clones, roughly nine tenths of them detected once, and around 5.1% sits in the top ten. The specimen comprised peripheral blood, sampled on day 0 of AZD1222 vaccination. The receptors shown here come from an adult in good health.

The V call is TRBV2, the J call TRBJ2-5; 7 nucleotides line up with TRBD2. CDR3 length: 14 residues. V lost 6 bases, J lost 2 bases, and 6 bases stayed unmatched. Germline CDR1 and CDR2: SNHLY and FYNNEI. The CDR3 DNA is TGTGCCAGCAGAGCCGGGACTAAACAAGAGACCCAGTACTTC. It translates to CASRAGTKQETQYF. The full variable domain, its missing parts supplied by reference TRBV2 and TRBJ2-5, is EPEVTQTPSHQVTQMGQEVILRCVPISNHLYFYWYRQILGQKVEFLVSFYNNEISEKSEIFDDQFSVERPDGSNFTLKIRSTKLEDSAMYFCASRAGTKQETQYFGPGTRLLVL.

This chain uses TRBV7-9 with TRBJ1-6; D is uncertain. The CDR3 sequence is 14 residues long. Per germline, CDR1 SEHNR and CDR2 FQNEAQ (reference sequence). Trimming cost V 4 bases and J 10 bases, with 14 bases left between them. Here the CDR3 DNA reads TGTGCCAGCAGCTCCGACATTTTCCGATCACCCCTCCACTTT. Its protein is CASSSDIFRSPLHF.

V is TRBV4-3 and J is TRBJ1-2; D is perhaps TRBD1 (5 bases). Trimming took 0 bases from V and 4 from J, leaving 15 bases between them. There are 16 residues in the CDR3. Germline V gives CDR1 LGHNA, CDR2 YSLEER. This CDR3 reads CASSQDLSGRVYGYTF. The CDR3 region has the DNA TGCGCCAGCAGCCAAGATCTTTCAGGGAGGGTCTATGGCTACACCTTC.

The V and J genes are TRBV5-4 and TRBJ1-4; TRBD1 matches at 8 bases. Germline loops: CDR1 SGHNT, CDR2 YYREEE (reference sequence). The CDR3 runs to 15 residues. J lost 7 bases, V lost 4 bases, and 9 bases had no gene match. CDR3 sequence (DNA): TGTGCCAGCAGCCAGACAGGGGCGGGAACTGAAAAACTGTTTTTT. Translation: CASSQTGAGTEKLFF.

The chain uses TRBV11-3 and TRBJ1-1; 7 bases are a match to TRBD1. J lost 4 bases, V lost 3 bases, and 5 bases had no gene match. The length of the CDR3 is 14 residues. CDR1 and CDR2 (germline): SGHNT, YENEEA. The CDR3 loop is CASSFSGGATEAFF. CDR3 nucleotides: TGTGCCAGCAGCTTTTCAGGGGGTGCCACTGAAGCTTTCTTT.

The chain combines TRBV29-1 with TRBJ2-6, with D hard to call. The CDR3 sequence is 12 residues long. Germline loops: CDR1 SQVTM, CDR2 ANQGSEA. V was cut by 3 bases and J by 0 bases, with 0 bases left in between. CDR3 sequence: CSVDSGANVLTF. The CDR3 DNA sequence: TGCAGCGTTGACTCTGGGGCCAACGTCCTGACTTTC.

The V gene is TRBV5-5, the J gene TRBJ2-1; TRBD2 agrees at 14 bases. Losses at the gene ends were 3 bases for V and 6 bases for J; bases not matched to a gene: 2. The CDR3 totals 15 residues. The V gene's germline CDR1 is SGHKS and CDR2 YYEKEE (reference sequence). CDR3 nucleotide sequence: TGTGCCAGCAGCTCGACTAGCGGGAGGGCCAATGAGCAGTTCTTC. Its translation is CASSSTSGRANEQFF.

The chain carries TRBV5-1 and TRBJ1-5, with a tentative D call TRBD1 (5 bases). Per germline, CDR1 SGHRS and CDR2 YFSETQ. V lost 5 bases and J 0 bases, leaving 9 bases between the germline ends. This CDR3 is built from 14 residues. CDR3 DNA sequence: TGCGCCAGCAGGCCGGACAATAGCAATCAGCCCCAGCATTTT. Its protein product is CASRPDNSNQPQHF.

This sequence joins TRBV24-1 and TRBJ2-2, with 10 bases aligning to TRBD1. This CDR3 is 15 amino acids long. V dropped 9 bases and J dropped 8; count of bases not matched to a gene: 11. Per the germline V gene, CDR1 is KGHDR and CDR2 is SFDVKD. The CDR3 is CATRGTGANTGELFF. The CDR3 DNA sequence: TGTGCCACCCGCGGGACAGGGGCTAATACTGGGGAGCTGTTTTTT.

The chain employs TRBV28 and TRBJ1-2; maybe TRBD1 (5 bases). Per germline, CDR1 MDHEN and CDR2 SYDVKM. This CDR3 region has 17 residues. The V end lost 4 bases, the J end lost 0 bases, and 18 bases lay between the germline ends. Here the CDR3 reads CASSSSSDNFANYGYTF. The CDR3 bases are TGTGCCAGCAGTTCCTCTTCGGACAATTTCGCTAACTATGGCTACACCTTC.

The count of this clone is one. CDR3 amino acids: CASSGGVTQYF. The CDR3 coding sequence is TGCGCCAGCAGCGGAGGTGTAACGCAGTATTTT. V gene TRBV4-1 combines with J gene TRBJ2-3; D perhaps matches TRBD2 (5 bases). V shed 5 bases and J shed 9 bases, with 9 bases lying between them. In germline, CDR1 is MGHRA, CDR2 YSYEKL. The CDR3 length is 11 residues.

This clone was seen a single time. The chain uses TRBV30 and TRBJ2-1; 8 bases are shared with TRBD2. The trim removed 3 bases at V and 12 bases at J, leaving 10 bases unmatched. Germline V lookup: CDR1 GTSNPN, CDR2 SVGIG (reference sequence). This CDR3 contains 13 residues. The CDR3 bases are TGTGCCTGGAGGTTTGGTAGCGGGACGACGCAGTTCTTC. It codes for CAWRFGSGTTQFF.

Here the CDR3 reads CASRPGGNNYGYTF. The CDR3 DNA reads TGTGCCAGCAGGCCAGGGGGGAATAACTATGGCTACACCTTC. V usage is TRBV6-5 and J usage is TRBJ1-2; TRBD1 aligns across 7 bases. This CDR3 comprises 14 residues. The germline V gene encodes CDR1 MNHEY and CDR2 SVGAGI. The trim removed 6 bases at V and 1 base at J, leaving 5 bases unmatched.

This chain joins TRBV18 and TRBJ2-1; D tentatively reads TRBD1 or TRBD2 (6 bases each). V was cut by 7 bases and J by 3 bases, with 16 bases left in between. This CDR3 contains 15 residues. From germline, CDR1 is KGHSH and CDR2 LQKENI. The CDR3 sequence: CASLLIGGSYNEQFF. CDR3 nucleotide sequence: TGTGCCAGCTTACTAATCGGGGGCAGCTACAATGAGCAGTTCTTC.

This rearrangement joins TRBV7-8 to TRBJ2-7; D is ambiguous. This CDR3 region has 16 residues. Germline loops: CDR1 SGHVS, CDR2 FQNEAQ. The V gene lost 5 bases and the J gene lost 3 bases, with 20 bases spanning the gap. CDR3 sequence: CASSALGSTVVYEQYF. In nucleotides, the CDR3 is TGTGCCAGCAGCGCTTTGGGAAGCACGGTCGTCTACGAGCAGTACTTC.

V is TRBV21-1 and J is TRBJ2-7. TRBV21-1 is an annotated pseudogene. This CDR3 is built from 17 residues. The CDR3, as DNA: TGTGCCAGCAGCAAATTCCAAACCATGACCGTCCTCTACGAGCAGTACTTC. The encoded protein is CASSKFQTMTVLYEQYF.

Only one count was recorded for this clone. The gene calls are TRBV9 and TRBJ1-5; D is ambiguous. The V end lost 5 bases, the J end lost 7 bases, and 16 bases lay between the germline ends. The CDR3 covers 14 residues. CDR1 SGDLS and CDR2 YYNGEE come from the germline V gene. CDR3 nucleotides: TGTGCCAGCAGAAGTGGAGATGTGAGACAGCCCCAGCATTTT. It codes for CASRSGDVRQPQHF.

The chain couples TRBV2 to TRBJ1-1, with no clear D. The germline V and J ends were trimmed by 2 bases and 3 bases, with 13 bases remaining between them. This CDR3 is built from 15 residues. Germline V gene sequence: CDR1 SNHLY, CDR2 FYNNEI. The CDR3 coding sequence is TGTGCCAGCAGTGAACCCCACGGTCGGGACACTGAAGCTTTCTTT. This codes for CASSEPHGRDTEAFF.

The chain recombines TRBV27 with TRBJ1-5; TRBD1 might be the D (5 bases). The CDR3 length is 15 residues. Germline V gene sequence: CDR1 MNHEY, CDR2 SMNVEV (reference sequence). Trimming stripped 1 base from V and 6 bases from J, with 13 bases between. CDR3 nucleotide sequence: TGTGCCAGCAGTTTATGGGGGGTGGAGGGTCAGCCCCAGCATTTT. It yields the protein CASSLWGVEGQPQHF.

V and J are TRBV20-1 and TRBJ2-1; 14 bases fit TRBD2. CDR1 DFQATT and CDR2 SNEGSKA come from the germline V gene (reference sequence). The CDR3 runs 14 residues. With V trimmed by 5 bases and J by 15 bases, 12 bases remained unmatched. The CDR3: CSAGGVGLAGVVFF. The CDR3 nucleotides are TGCAGTGCTGGTGGAGTGGGACTAGCGGGAGTGGTGTTCTTC.

The rearrangement joins TRBV7-9 to TRBJ1-4; D ambiguous. The V gene lost 2 bases and the J gene lost 8 bases, with 15 bases spanning the gap. CDR1 is SEHNR, CDR2 FQNEAQ, per germline (reference sequence). The CDR3 loop spans 15 amino acids. In DNA, the CDR3 is TGTGCCAGCAGCTTAAATCTCCGGGGTAACGAAAAACTGTTTTTT. It translates to CASSLNLRGNEKLFF.

This sequence joins TRBV5-1 and TRBJ2-3; weak D call: TRBD1 (6 bases). CDR1 and CDR2 from the germline V gene are SGHRS and YFSETQ. The CDR3 loop spans 15 amino acids. V lost 2 bases, J lost 0 bases, and 10 bases lay in between. The DNA for the CDR3 is TGCGCCAGCAGCTTAGGGGGAACTAGCACAGATACGCAGTATTTT. This translates into CASSLGGTSTDTQYF.

The chain combines TRBV28 with TRBJ2-1, with D tentatively TRBD1 (6 bases). CDR1 is MDHEN and CDR2 is SYDVKM in the germline V gene. Trimming pared 6 bases from V and 7 bases from J, leaving 25 bases between. The CDR3 covers 17 residues. The CDR3 reads CASRVYGQGSVNNEQFF. As DNA, the CDR3 is TGTGCCAGCAGAGTTTATGGGCAGGGGTCAGTCAATAATGAGCAGTTCTTC.

The chain links TRBV6-1 to TRBJ2-6; no reliable D call. The CDR3 sequence is 15 residues long. Germline V gene data show CDR1 as MNHNS and CDR2 as SASEGT. The germline V and J ends were trimmed by 1 base and 0 bases, with 4 bases remaining between them. CDR3 region: CASSEGVSGANVLTF. CDR3 bases: TGTGCCAGCAGTGAAGGTGTCTCTGGGGCCAACGTCCTGACTTTC.